One and the same sample provided the 6 T cell receptor beta chains below, sequenced in a study of T cell responses to AZD1222 COVID-19 vaccine (TCRdb year 2021). Libraries were built with the immunoSEQ multiplex PCR assay. Drawn from immuneACCESS, this table holds only the in-frame rearrangements with V and J called that TCRdb kept. Clones are partly lost; checked studies trace under half to an unresolved V gene and leave the rest unexplained. Across this sample there are approximately 190,000 clones, with around 94% seen only once. The top ten hold about 3.6% of the sample. In the paper's terms, the time point label means: about 28 days (+/-7) after the second vaccine dose. In the paper's terms, the treatment or condition label means: meningococcal conjugate vaccine given as trial control. This sample comprised peripheral blood, obtained 28 days after the second dose of the MenACWY control vaccine. Receptors originate from an adult who received the MenACWY meningococcal vaccine as a control.

This chain joins TRBV10-1 and TRBJ2-7; D may be TRBD2 (6 bases). Germline V CDR1 and CDR2: WNHNN, SYGVQD (reference sequence). This CDR3 has 13 amino acids. V lost 4 bases, J lost 3 bases, and 10 bases lay in between. The CDR3 coding sequence is TGCGCCAGCAGTGCTAGCGACTTCTACGAGCAGTACTTC. Translation: CASSASDFYEQYF.

The chain uses TRBV28 and TRBJ1-5; 9 nucleotides align to TRBD1. The V and J ends lost 0 bases and 6 bases, in that order; junction bases with no gene match: 9. Germline V gene lookup returns CDR1 MDHEN and CDR2 SYDVKM. The CDR3 totals 17 residues. CDR3 protein: CASSLWVGQGMPQPQHF. The CDR3 DNA is TGTGCCAGCAGTTTATGGGTCGGACAGGGGATGCCTCAGCCCCAGCATTTT.

This chain joins TRBV19 and TRBJ1-3, with D maybe TRBD1 (6 bases). The ends were cut back, 0 bases at V and 4 bases at J, with 13 bases in the middle. This CDR3 is 16 amino acids long. Germline V gene data show CDR1 as LNHDA and CDR2 as SQIVND (reference sequence). The CDR3 region is CASSIEAGARGNTIYF. The CDR3 DNA reads TGTGCCAGTAGTATAGAGGCAGGGGCGCGGGGAAACACCATATATTTT.

This chain uses TRBV27 with TRBJ2-1; no clear D gene. Per the germline V gene, CDR1 is MNHEY and CDR2 is SMNVEV (reference sequence). V lost 3 bases and J 15 bases, leaving 24 bases between the germline ends. The CDR3 covers 15 residues. CDR3 protein: CASSFNPPESGPRFF. The CDR3 DNA is TGTGCCAGCAGTTTCAATCCCCCAGAATCGGGCCCCCGGTTCTTC.

The CDR3 reads CASSFPGGNTGELFF. For the CDR3, the DNA is TGTGCCAGCAGCTTCCCGGGAGGGAACACCGGGGAGCTGTTTTTT. V usage is TRBV11-3 and J usage is TRBJ2-2, with 7 bases matching TRBD2. The germline CDR1 and CDR2 sequences are SGHNT and YENEEA. The CDR3 covers 15 residues. V lost 3 bases and J lost 1; bases outside the gene matches: 2.

V is TRBV19 and J is TRBJ2-2, with 9 bases fitting TRBD1. Germline V gives CDR1 LNHDA, CDR2 SQIVND (reference sequence). V was clipped by 3 bases and J by 5 bases; unmatched bases: 10. The CDR3 is made up of 17 amino acids. CDR3: CASSIVPPGQGTGELFF. For the CDR3, the DNA is TGTGCCAGTAGTATTGTCCCTCCGGGACAGGGAACCGGGGAGCTGTTTTTT.